The 27 T cell receptor beta chains below all came from one sample that was sequenced in a study of blood T cells in healthy people across ages. A second PCR, run for about 7 to 12 cycles, used a sample-barcoded 5' primer plus a J-beta primer mix. TCRdb recomputed calls from the 5' RACE reads with MiXCR, one row per CDR3 protein. The data hold about 840,000 distinct CDR3 sequences, with almost 30% observed a single time. The same sample was also used in a study of T cells of mothers and their children.

The sample taken for sequencing was blood. All receptors come from a woman between 35 and 50 years old in good health.

This clonotype was observed many times. The genes are TRBV11-2 and TRBJ1-2, with 9 bases lining up with TRBD1. Trimming took 5 bases from V and 5 from J; bases not matched to a gene: 6. Germline V CDR1 and CDR2: SGHAT, FQNNGV. CDR3 length: 14 amino acids. The CDR3 coding sequence is TGTGCCAGCAGCCCCGGGGACAGGGTTTATGGCTACACCTTC. Protein: CASSPGDRVYGYTF.

The sample holds a few counts of this clonotype. The chain uses TRBV7-2 and TRBJ2-7; TRBD2 matches at 10 bases. The ends lost 1 base at V and 2 bases at J; junction bases unmatched: 2. The CDR3 is 15 residues long. Germline V gene data show CDR1 as SGHTA and CDR2 as FQGNSA. For the CDR3, the DNA is TGTGCCAGCAGCTTAGAACTAGCGGGGACCTACGAGCAGTACTTC. It codes for CASSLELAGTYEQYF.

In its sample, this clonotype was seen many times. The chain employs TRBV4-3 and TRBJ2-4; no definite D call. CDR1 is LGHNA, CDR2 YSLEER, per germline. The CDR3 is 16 amino acids. Deletions cut 3 bases from V and 5 bases from J, with 17 bases between. As DNA, the CDR3 is TGCGCCAGCAGCCACCTCCCACCGGAACGGGAAAACATTCAGTACTTC. Protein: CASSHLPPERENIQYF.

About this clonotype itself: Sequence at one end of the junction differs from germline and may be a read error. The rearrangement uses TRBV28 and TRBJ1-5, with a tentative D call TRBD1 (6 bases). There are 15 residues in the CDR3. Germline CDR1 is MDHEN and CDR2 is SYDVKM. The CDR3, as DNA: TGTACCAGCAGTGACCAAACAGGGTACAATCAGCCCCAGCATTTT. It specifies CTSSDQTGYNQPQHF. Complete variable domain (other parts from reference TRBV28 and TRBJ1-5): DVKVTQSSRYLVKRTGEKVFLECVQDMDHENMFWYRQDPGLGLRLIYFSYDVKMKEKGDIPEGYSVSREKKERFSLILESASTNQTSMYLCTSSDQTGYNQPQHFGDGTRLSIL.

Many counts were recorded for this clonotype. CDR3 DNA: TGTGCCAGCAGCCCCTTGGATACGCAGTATTTT. Its translation: CASSPLDTQYF. The rearrangement uses TRBV18 and TRBJ2-3, with D unresolved. Germline CDR1 KGHSH, CDR2 LQKENI. The ends were cut back, 8 bases at V and 6 bases at J, with 9 bases in the middle. This CDR3 spans 11 amino acids.

The rearrangement joins TRBV7-2 to TRBJ2-7, with TRBD1 identical over 7 bases. J gave up 5 bases and V 7 bases, and 8 bases lay outside the gene matches. CDR3 length equals 13 residues. The V gene's germline CDR1 is SGHTA and CDR2 FQGNSA. CDR3 DNA: TGTGCCAGCACCGAAGGGGGCCCTAACGAGCAGTACTTC. Its translation is CASTEGGPNEQYF.

This clonotype has ten or more counts. The chain is built from TRBV29-1 and TRBJ2-7; D possibly corresponds to TRBD1 (5 bases). The CDR3 contains 12 residues. CDR1 is SQVTM, CDR2 ANQGSEA, per germline. Trimming removed 5 bases from V and 5 bases from J, with 13 bases in between. CDR3 in amino acids: CSVSLGANEQYF. CDR3 DNA sequence: TGCAGCGTTTCGCTAGGGGCGAACGAGCAGTACTTC.

The V gene is TRBV28, the J gene TRBJ2-7; the D gene is possibly TRBD1 (5 bases). The length of the CDR3 is 11 residues. Germline V gene lookup returns CDR1 MDHEN and CDR2 SYDVKM. Trimming stripped 5 bases from V and 10 bases from J, with 12 bases between. The CDR3: CASSTQGSQYF. The CDR3 DNA sequence: TGTGCCAGCAGTACCCAGGGTTCTCAGTACTTC.

This clonotype was seen more than once but under ten times. The chain joins TRBV14 to TRBJ2-1, with D possibly being TRBD1 (5 bases). The CDR3 covers 18 residues. V was pared by 2 bases and J by 7 bases, with 24 bases between. In germline, CDR1 is SGHDN, CDR2 FVKESK. CDR3 DNA: TGTGCCAGCAGCCAAAGAGGTCGATGGGCCCTACAGGAAAATGAGCAGTTCTTC. The encoded protein is CASSQRGRWALQENEQFF.

At least ten counts were recorded for this clonotype. The V gene is TRBV5-4, the J gene TRBJ2-3; 8 nucleotides match TRBD2. The ends lost 4 bases at V and 0 bases at J; junction bases unmatched: 4. Germline assignment: CDR1 SGHNT and CDR2 YYREEE (reference sequence). CDR3 length: 15 residues. CDR3 amino acids: CASSSGSPSTDTQYF. Written as DNA, the CDR3 is TGTGCCAGCAGCAGCGGGAGCCCTAGCACAGATACGCAGTATTTT.

The chain combines TRBV7-8 with TRBJ2-3; D remains unclear. CDR1 is SGHVS and CDR2 is FQNEAQ in the germline V gene. V lost 4 bases to trimming and J lost 2 bases, with 7 bases between them. This CDR3 contains 13 residues. The DNA of the CDR3 is TGTGCCAGCAGCTCAAGCCACACAGATACGCAGTATTTT. Translated: CASSSSHTDTQYF.

The chain couples TRBV29-1 to TRBJ1-1, with D tentatively TRBD1 (6 bases). CDR3 length equals 13 residues. The V and J ends lost 2 bases and 8 bases respectively, with 15 bases between them. Looked up from germline, CDR1 is SQVTM and CDR2 is ANQGSEA. Here the CDR3 DNA reads TGCAGCGTTGAAAGGGGGAGAAGACAGGAAGCTTTCTTT. Protein sequence: CSVERGRRQEAFF.

The chain links TRBV5-1 to TRBJ2-2; 12 nucleotides agree with TRBD2. The CDR3 extends over 16 amino acids. The germline V gene encodes CDR1 SGHRS and CDR2 YFSETQ. The V and J ends lost 4 bases and 6 bases, in that order; junction bases with no gene match: 7. CDR3 region: CASSRTSGGTSGELFF. CDR3 bases: TGCGCCAGCAGCCGTACTAGCGGGGGGACGTCCGGGGAGCTGTTTTTT.

Points on this clonotype: At one end, the junction sequence differs from germline, possibly due to a read error. The chain employs TRBV20-1 and TRBJ2-5, with 7 bases matching TRBD1. The J call is in doubt because the DNA end fits TRBJ2-7 better. The CDR3 contains 13 residues. Germline V gives CDR1 DFQATT, CDR2 SNEGSKA (reference sequence). The CDR3 here is CGARTRGSFEQYF. The CDR3 DNA reads TGCGGTGCTAGAACCAGGGGGAGCTTCGAGCAGTACTTC.

The chain employs TRBV24-1 and TRBJ2-1, with TRBD1 matching 12 bases. V lost 3 bases and J lost 6; bases outside the gene matches: 5. Germline CDR1 and CDR2: KGHDR and SFDVKD. The CDR3 has 16 residues. CDR3 in amino acids: CATSDGTGGRCNEQFF. For the CDR3, the DNA is TGTGCCACCAGTGATGGGACAGGGGGCCGCTGCAATGAGCAGTTCTTC.

This clonotype was detected ten times or more. This chain connects TRBV5-1 to TRBJ2-7, with 7 bases identical to TRBD1. V trimming: 5 bases; J trimming: 3 bases; junction bases outside the gene matches: 5. This CDR3 spans 13 amino acids. Per the germline V gene, CDR1 is SGHRS and CDR2 is YFSETQ. CDR3 amino acids: CASSKGGVYEQYF. The CDR3 bases are TGCGCCAGCAGTAAAGGGGGCGTCTACGAGCAGTACTTC.

This clonotype showed up many times. The rearrangement uses TRBV6-4 and TRBJ2-3; TRBD2 is a possible D gene (5 bases). Trimming left V 2 bases short and J 1 base short, with 10 bases between. Germline CDR1 and CDR2: MRHNA and SNTAGT. The CDR3 runs 15 residues. The DNA of the CDR3 is TGTGCCAGCAGTGACGGAGGTTCCCGCACAGATACGCAGTATTTT. Translation gives CASSDGGSRTDTQYF.

The V call is TRBV29-1, the J call TRBJ2-3; D possibly matches TRBD1 or TRBD2 (5 bases each). This CDR3 has 15 residues. Germline loops: CDR1 SQVTM, CDR2 ANQGSEA. V dropped 3 bases and J dropped 2 bases, with 15 bases sitting between them. The CDR3 DNA sequence: TGCAGCGTTGAGTCGGGGCGGTCATTCACAGATACGCAGTATTTT. Its protein product is CSVESGRSFTDTQYF.

This rearrangement joins TRBV18 to TRBJ1-5; no firm D call. The CDR3 contains 15 residues. Germline CDR1 and CDR2: KGHSH and LQKENI. Between the trimmed V and J ends, which lost 2 bases and 5 bases, there was a span of 13 bases. The CDR3 protein is CASSPGAGKDQPQHF. The DNA of the CDR3 is TGTGCCAGCTCACCAGGCGCTGGGAAAGATCAGCCCCAGCATTTT.

The chain employs TRBV7-9 and TRBJ1-4, with D perhaps matching TRBD1 (5 bases). Germline V gene lookup returns CDR1 SEHNR and CDR2 FQNEAQ (reference sequence). This CDR3 region has 15 residues. The ends were cut back, 5 bases at V and 2 bases at J, with 12 bases in the middle. The CDR3 loop is CASSPQRGTNEKLFF. The CDR3 DNA reads TGTGCCAGCAGCCCCCAACGGGGGACTAATGAAAAACTGTTTTTT.

This clonotype turned up a few times. The chain recombines TRBV12-3 or TRBV12-4 with TRBJ1-2, with D perhaps TRBD1 (6 bases). The CDR3 is 12 amino acids. Trimming took off 6 bases at V and 4 bases at J, with 9 bases between the two ends. CDR3 nucleotides: TGTGCCAGCAGCCGACAGGCCTATGGCTACACCTTC. It yields the protein CASSRQAYGYTF.

The chain carries TRBV10-3 and TRBJ2-5, with a possible D match to TRBD1 (5 bases). Germline lookup yields CDR1 ENHRY and CDR2 SYGVKD. V dropped 6 bases and J dropped 1 base, with 12 bases sitting between them. The CDR3 covers 14 residues. CDR3 nucleotides: TGTGCCATCAGGAGAAGGGGCCCCCAAGAGACCCAGTACTTC. Its translation is CAIRRRGPQETQYF.

The chain carries TRBV4-2 and TRBJ1-1; 7 bases map to TRBD1. The V and J ends lost 1 base and 10 bases, in that order; junction bases with no gene match: 9. Germline values: CDR1 LGHNA, CDR2 YNFKEQ. There are 14 residues in the CDR3. The CDR3 sequence is CASSQGNTGVRAFF. In DNA, the CDR3 is TGTGCCAGCAGCCAAGGAAACACAGGGGTTCGAGCTTTCTTT.

The genes are TRBV18 and TRBJ1-5; TRBD1 matches 10 bases. The CDR3 spans 16 residues. CDR1 is KGHSH and CDR2 is LQKENI in the germline V gene. After removal of 3 bases from V and 0 bases from J, the junction contained 2 bases not matched to a gene. CDR3 residues: CASSPGQGISNQPQHF. The CDR3 nucleotides are TGTGCCAGCTCACCGGGACAGGGGATTAGCAATCAGCCCCAGCATTTT. Using reference TRBV18 and TRBJ1-5 for the parts outside the CDR3, the full variable domain is NAGVMQNPRHLVRRRGQEARLRCSPMKGHSHVYWYRQLPEEGLKFMVYLQKENIIDESGMPKERFSAEFPKEGPSILRIQQVVRGDSAAYFCASSPGQGISNQPQHFGDGTRLSIL.

This sequence joins TRBV14 and TRBJ2-1; 10 nucleotides align to TRBD2. Unmatched junction bases numbered 12, after V lost 4 bases and J lost 0 bases. In germline, CDR1 is SGHDN, CDR2 FVKESK. The CDR3 covers 19 residues. The CDR3 here is CASSLLTSGEFPSYNEQFF. As DNA, the CDR3 is TGTGCCAGCAGCCTCCTTACTAGCGGGGAATTCCCCTCCTACAATGAGCAGTTCTTC.

A few counts support this clonotype. The genes are TRBV20-1 and TRBJ2-1; TRBD1 is a possible D gene (5 bases). Germline CDR1 and CDR2: DFQATT and SNEGSKA (reference sequence). The V end was cut by 2 bases, the J end by 10 bases, with 12 bases between. CDR3 length equals 12 residues. The CDR3 region is CSARRSGYEQFF. CDR3 DNA sequence: TGCAGTGCTAGAAGGTCAGGGTACGAGCAGTTCTTC.

The gene calls are TRBV7-2 and TRBJ2-2, with a weak D call TRBD2 (5 bases). The CDR3 is 16 residues long. In germline, CDR1 is SGHTA, CDR2 FQGNSA. The V gene lost 5 bases and the J gene lost 0 bases, with 13 bases spanning the gap. CDR3 in DNA: TGTGCCAGCAGCCCCAACGGGGTAGCGAACACCGGGGAGCTGTTTTTT. It specifies CASSPNGVANTGELFF.